This T cell receptor beta chain was recorded in a study of shared clonotypes between healthy human individuals. About the study: A few men and a couple of women, aged 18 to 49, were donors. Used for every donor were three CD4 naive, three CD4 memory, two CD8 naive and one CD8 memory plate.

This table comes from immunoSEQ multiplex PCR, and its TCRdb copy is limited to in-frame clones, with some not included. The sample records over a million clones, roughly 98.5% being singletons. Trimming pared 0 bases from V and 5 bases from J, leaving 12 bases between. Germline lookup yields CDR1 SGHRS and CDR2 YFSETQ. The CDR3 sequence is 14 residues long. On this clone itself: Its antigen is as yet unknown.

Overall study findings and caveats: Only blood was sampled, and tissue TCR repertoires likely differ from blood ones.

This TCR was sampled from a man aged 25 to 40 in good health. The sequencing sample was made of naive CD4+ T cells sorted from blood. Subset reported: CD45RA+ positively selected. This sequence joins TRBV5-1 and TRBJ2-7; D is undetermined. The CDR3 is CASSLGLLPNEQYF. For the CDR3, the DNA is TGCGCCAGCAGCTTGGGCCTACTACCCAACGAGCAGTACTTC. Together with reference TRBV5-1 and TRBJ2-7, the CDR3 gives the full variable domain: KAGVTQTPRYLIKTRGQQVTLSCSPISGHRSVSWYQQTPGQGLQFLFEYFSETQRNKGNFPGRFSGRQFSNSRSEMNVSTLELGDSALYLCASSLGLLPNEQYFGPGTRLTVT.